The following is a T cell receptor (beta chain) sequence with its context. This clonotype was picked up many times. The antigen it binds to is not known. Base qualities are not at hand, and no much larger clone is one base apart. Libraries were constructed by 5' RACE. TCRdb names Illumina MiSeq as the instrument used. The public reads were run again by TCRdb, first through fastp at Q25 and then through MiXCR, and only productive beta chains were kept. Rows are combined by CDR3 protein, so each entry shows the most common genes and DNA. Recorded for this sample are roughly 76,000 distinct CDR3 sequences; more than 5% of them occurred a single time. The ten largest account for 7.5% to 9.5% of the sample. From V the trimming removes 5 bases and from J it removes 3 bases, while the gene matches leave 11 bases of the junction unaccounted for. CDR1 SGHTA and CDR2 FQGNSA were looked up in the germline V gene. From the cysteine up to the phenylalanine, the CDR3 has a length of 17 residues. The only DNA kept is the CDR3, 51 bases in frame from the first base.

The data stem from a study of T cells of healthy individuals listed by TCRdb under 2018. This clonotype originated in a female donor in good health. Recombination connected TRBV7-2 to TRBJ2-3, with 10 middle bases fitting TRBD2. The DNA sequence is as follows: TGTGCCAGCAGCCAGACGTGGCTACTAGCGGGGACAGATACGCAGTATTTT. It is translated as CASSQTWLLAGTDTQYF. With the portions outside the CDR3 filled from the reference TRBV7-2 and TRBJ2-3 genes, the complete variable region becomes GAGVSQSPSNKVTEKGKDVELRCDPISGHTALYWYRQSLGQGLEFLIYFQGNSAPDKSGLPSDRFSAERTGGSVSTLTIQRTQQEDSAVYLCASSQTWLLAGTDTQYFGPGTRLTVL.